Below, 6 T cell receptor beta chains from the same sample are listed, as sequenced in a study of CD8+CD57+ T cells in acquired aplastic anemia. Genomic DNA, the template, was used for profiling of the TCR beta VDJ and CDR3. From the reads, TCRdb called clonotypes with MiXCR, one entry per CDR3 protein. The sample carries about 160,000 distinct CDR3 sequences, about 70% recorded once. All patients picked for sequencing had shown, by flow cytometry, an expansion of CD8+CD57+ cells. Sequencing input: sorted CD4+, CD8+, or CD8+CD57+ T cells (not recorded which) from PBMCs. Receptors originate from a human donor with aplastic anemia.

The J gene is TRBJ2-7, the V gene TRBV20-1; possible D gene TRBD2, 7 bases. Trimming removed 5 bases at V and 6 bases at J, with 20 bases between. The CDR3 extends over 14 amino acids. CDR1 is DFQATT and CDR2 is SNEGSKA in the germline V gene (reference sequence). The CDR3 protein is CSAGPGGGFGEQYF. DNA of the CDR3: TGCAGTGCTGGTCCTGGGGGGGGCTTCGGCGAGCAGTACTTC.

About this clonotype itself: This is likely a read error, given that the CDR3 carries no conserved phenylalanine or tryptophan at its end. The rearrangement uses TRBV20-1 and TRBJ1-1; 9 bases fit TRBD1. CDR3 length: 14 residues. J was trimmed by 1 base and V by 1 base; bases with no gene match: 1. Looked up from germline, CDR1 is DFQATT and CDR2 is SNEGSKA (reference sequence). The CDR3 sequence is CSARGTGANTEAFL. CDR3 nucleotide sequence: TGCAGTGCTAGAGGGACAGGGGCGAACACTGAAGCTTTCCTT.

This chain's CDR3 is CASSGFNEQYF. For the CDR3, the DNA is TGTGCCAGCAGTGGGTTTAACGAGCAGTACTTC. The rearrangement links TRBV2 to TRBJ2-7; no clear D gene. Germline V CDR1 and CDR2: SNHLY, FYNNEI. V lost 4 bases, J lost 5 bases, and 6 bases lay in between. The CDR3 sequence is 11 residues long. Full variable domain (outside the CDR3, taken from reference TRBV2 and TRBJ2-7): EPEVTQTPSHQVTQMGQEVILRCVPISNHLYFYWYRQILGQKVEFLVSFYNNEISEKSEIFDDQFSVERPDGSNFTLKIRSTKLEDSAMYFCASSGFNEQYFGPGTRLTVT.

The CDR3 protein is CAISPGQDNSPLHF. CDR3 nucleotide sequence: TGTGCCATCAGTCCTGGACAAGATAATTCACCCCTCCACTTT. The V call is TRBV10-3, the J call TRBJ1-6, with D possibly being TRBD1 (5 bases). The length of the CDR3 is 14 residues. V was cut by 5 bases and J by 5 bases, with 10 bases left in between. Germline V gene data show CDR1 as ENHRY and CDR2 as SYGVKD.

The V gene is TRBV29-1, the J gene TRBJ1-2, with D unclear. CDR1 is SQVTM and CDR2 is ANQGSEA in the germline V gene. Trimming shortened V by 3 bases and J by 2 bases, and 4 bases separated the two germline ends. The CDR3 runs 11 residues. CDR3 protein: CSVELNYGYTF. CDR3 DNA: TGCAGCGTTGAGCTCAACTATGGCTACACCTTC.

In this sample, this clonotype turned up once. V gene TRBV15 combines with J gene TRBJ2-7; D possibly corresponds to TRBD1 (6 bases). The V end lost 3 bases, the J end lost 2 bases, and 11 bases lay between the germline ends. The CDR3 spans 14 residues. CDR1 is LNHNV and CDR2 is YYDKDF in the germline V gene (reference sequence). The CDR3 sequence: CATSSDRFTYEQYF. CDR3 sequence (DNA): TGTGCCACCAGCAGCGACAGGTTTACCTACGAGCAGTACTTC.